Listed below are T cell receptor beta chains from one sample, sequenced in a study of chemoradiotherapy in HPV16-positive cancers. Sequencing was performed with immunoSEQ multiplex PCR; in TCRdb, only in-frame clones are kept and a portion is missing. The data contain just over 15,000 clones, 77% of them singletons. This material was obtained from a patient who underwent chemoradiotherapy. Receptors were obtained from a human donor with HPV-associated anogenital cancer. Both conserved end residues are part of each CDR3. A D gene is named only where the DNA matches it firmly. Clone sizes are given selectively: once, few, many, or a class where the clone is expanded.

>TRBJ1-1|few|TRBV7-8|16|NA
CASSDLVPRLNTEAFF
TGTGCCAGCAGCGATTTAGTGCCTAGGTTGAACACTGAAGCTTTCTTT
>TRBJ2-1|once|TRBV7-2|18|TRBD2
CASSQSGTSGGVNNEQFF
TGTGCCAGCAGCCAATCCGGGACTAGCGGGGGGGTAAATAATGAGCAGTTCTTC
>TRBJ1-5|NA|TRBV6-1|15|NA
CASSVKGESHQPQHF
TGTGCCAGCAGCGTAAAAGGGGAGTCCCATCAGCCCCAGCATTTT
>TRBJ1-5|NA|TRBV7-8|14|NA
CASSLGRGVQPQHF
TGTGCCAGCAGCTTAGGGAGGGGGGTTCAGCCCCAGCATTTT
>TRBJ1-2|few|TRBV5-4|14|NA
CASSPFEFTDGYTF
TGTGCCAGCAGCCCCTTTGAGTTCACAGATGGCTACACCTTC
>TRBJ1-4|NA|TRBV5-5|14|TRBD1
CASSPGQGGEKLFF
TGTGCCAGCAGCCCTGGACAGGGGGGAGAAAAACTGTTTTTT
>TRBJ1-6|NA|TRBV21-1|18|NA
CASSRDTGVTSCNSPLHF
TGTGCCAGCAGCAGGGACACAGGGGTGACGAGCTGTAATTCACCCCTCCACTTT
>TRBJ2-4|NA|TRBV2|14|TRBD1
CASSDSGQGNIQYF
TGTGCCAGCAGCGACAGCGGACAGGGGAACATTCAGTACTTC
>TRBJ1-3|NA|TRBV11-2|14|NA
CASSLGPSGNTIYF
TGTGCCAGCAGCTTGGGCCCCTCTGGAAACACCATATATTTT
>TRBJ2-3|few|TRBV5-1|16|NA
CASSLGLRGGTDTQYF
TGCGCCAGCAGCTTGGGCCTCAGGGGTGGCACAGATACGCAGTATTTT
>TRBJ1-2|NA|TRBV19|16|NA
CASSIAGGRANYGYTF
TGTGCCAGTAGTATCGCGGGAGGGCGGGCGAACTATGGCTACACCTTC
>TRBJ1-6|once|TRBV6-1|16|NA
CASSDTGLGNYSPLHF
TGTGCCAGCAGTGACACCGGACTGGGGAATTATTCACCCCTCCACTTT
>TRBJ1-6|NA|TRBV4-1|14|TRBD1
CASRGTGGDSPLHF
TGCGCCAGCAGAGGCACAGGGGGCGATTCACCCCTCCACTTT
>TRBJ1-1|NA|TRBV25-1|14|TRBD1
CASSSLGTGTLAFF
TGTGCCAGCAGCTCATTAGGGACAGGGACGTTGGCTTTCTTT
>TRBJ2-7|once|TRBV30|11|NA
CAWSGVGEQYF
TGTGCCTGGAGTGGGGTTGGCGAGCAGTACTTC
>TRBJ1-1|NA|TRBV6-6|13|NA
CASQLGGAAAAFF
TGTGCCAGCCAACTGGGGGGGGCGGCGGCAGCTTTCTTT
>TRBJ2-5|NA|TRBV6-6|16|TRBD2
CASSSAGTSGAQTQYF
TGTGCCAGCAGTTCCGCCGGGACTAGCGGGGCTCAGACCCAGTACTTC